This TCR beta chain was documented in a study of CD8+ T cells in alopecia areata. Study results and caveats: Normal skin's resident alphabeta T cells are sequenced alongside lesional scalp T cells.

The investigators collected lesional scalp punch biopsies and peripheral blood from alopecia areata patients. Sorting of PBMCs yielded the CD4+ and CD8+ T cells. To note about this clone: As yet, its antigen is unknown.

Following RNA extraction, reverse transcription yielded cDNA that acted as the sequencing template. Assay used: immunoSEQ multiplex PCR; TCRdb lists only in-frame clones, some missing. The sample has approximately 82,000 clones; roughly 50% are singletons. Material for sequencing was NKG2D-high CD8+ T cells sorted from blood. The sequence came from a human donor with alopecia areata.

As DNA, the CDR3 is TGCGCCAGCAGCCAAGATCGCGGGGGCTCCTACGAGCAGTACTTC. Translation: CASSQDRGGSYEQYF. V and J are TRBV4-1 and TRBJ2-7; TRBD2 aligns across 7 bases. CDR3 length: 15 amino acids. The ends lost 0 bases at V and 0 bases at J; junction bases unmatched: 2. Germline assignment: CDR1 MGHRA and CDR2 YSYEKL.